This T cell receptor (beta chain) was profiled in a study of blood T cell repertoires in COVID-19. A single count supports this clone. Original processing methods: Estimation of nucleated cell counts relied on the amplification of reference gene primers. Some clones are missing from TCRdb's copy, which holds only in-frame ones; the method was immunoSEQ multiplex PCR. V and J calls and clone size are those listed in that table; D and trimming were worked out from the DNA. The data show over 200,000 clones, with 70% to 85% seen just once and roughly 7.8% held by the top ten. Patients from Seattle were sampled longitudinally, starting during active infection. This CDR3 is built from 19 residues. Germline CDR1 LGHNA, CDR2 YNFKEQ. Trimming took 0 bases from V and 4 from J; bases not matched to a gene: 15.

The sequence came from a woman over 75 with COVID-19, enrolled during active disease. The rearrangement links TRBV4-2 to TRBJ2-3; TRBD2 matches at 8 bases. Sequenced input: peripheral blood. The CDR3 loop reads CASSQELRGGLAGADTQYF. The CDR3 DNA is TGTGCCAGCAGCCAAGAACTGAGGGGTGGACTAGCAGGAGCAGATACGCAGTATTTT.